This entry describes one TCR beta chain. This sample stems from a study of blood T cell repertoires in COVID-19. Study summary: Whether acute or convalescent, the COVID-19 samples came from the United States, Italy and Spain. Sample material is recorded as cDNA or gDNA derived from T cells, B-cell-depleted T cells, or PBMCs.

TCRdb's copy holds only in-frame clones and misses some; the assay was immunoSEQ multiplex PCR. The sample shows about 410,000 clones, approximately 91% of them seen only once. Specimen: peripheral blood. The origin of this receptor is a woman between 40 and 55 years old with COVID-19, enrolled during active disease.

DNA for the CDR3: TGTGCCAGCAGCAAAAAAGGGCCGCCTAGCGGGAACTACGAGCAGTACTTC. Translating it yields CASSKKGPPSGNYEQYF. The chain joins TRBV6-2 or TRBV6-3 to TRBJ2-7, with TRBD2 matching 9 bases. The CDR3 runs to 17 residues. Germline loops: CDR1 MNHEY, CDR2 SVGEGT. J lost 3 bases, V lost 6 bases, and 15 bases had no gene match.